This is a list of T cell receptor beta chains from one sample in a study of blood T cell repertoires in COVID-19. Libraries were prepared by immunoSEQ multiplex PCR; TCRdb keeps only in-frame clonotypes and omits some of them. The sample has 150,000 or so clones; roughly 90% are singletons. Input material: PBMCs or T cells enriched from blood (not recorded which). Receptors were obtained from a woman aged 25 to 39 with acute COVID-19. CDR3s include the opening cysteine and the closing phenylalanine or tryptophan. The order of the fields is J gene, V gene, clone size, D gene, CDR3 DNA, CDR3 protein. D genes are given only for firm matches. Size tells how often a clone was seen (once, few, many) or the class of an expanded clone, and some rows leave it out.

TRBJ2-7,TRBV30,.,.,TGTGCCTGGAGTGGAGATCACGACGAGCAGTACTTC,CAWSGDHDEQYF
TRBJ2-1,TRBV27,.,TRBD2,TGTGCCAGCAGTTTAGGGGAAGGGACTAGCGGGAGCAGTGAGCAGTTCTTC,CASSLGEGTSGSSEQFF
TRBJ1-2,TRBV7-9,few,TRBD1,TGTGCCAGCAGCTTTGGGACAGCGGACTATGGCTACACCTTC,CASSFGTADYGYTF
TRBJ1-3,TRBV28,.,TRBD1,TGTGCCAGCACCCTACAGGGGGCCTACGGAAACACCATATATTTT,CASTLQGAYGNTIYF
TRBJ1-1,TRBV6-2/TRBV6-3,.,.,TGTGCCAGCAGTGTAGATGGAGAGAACACTGAAGCTTTCTTT,CASSVDGENTEAFF
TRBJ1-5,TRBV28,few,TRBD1,TGTGCCAGCAGCTCCCCCCGACAGGGGGGGGCTCAGCCCCAGCATTTT,CASSSPRQGGAQPQHF
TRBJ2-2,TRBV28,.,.,TGTGCCAGCAGTCCACACAGGGACACCGGGGAGCTGTTTTTT,CASSPHRDTGELFF
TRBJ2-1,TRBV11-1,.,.,TGTGCCAGCAGCTTCTCCTCGTCGCGGGACAATGAGCAGTTCTTC,CASSFSSSRDNEQFF
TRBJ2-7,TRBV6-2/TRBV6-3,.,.,TGTGCCAGCAGTTACCCCGGGACAAAGGGAAACGAGCAGTACTTC,CASSYPGTKGNEQYF
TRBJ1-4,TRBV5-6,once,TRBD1,TGTGCCAGCAGCAAACCGGGACAGTGGAATGAAAAACTGTTTTTT,CASSKPGQWNEKLFF
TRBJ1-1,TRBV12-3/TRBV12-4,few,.,TGTGCCAGCAGTAGGGGGAACACTGAAGCTTTCTTT,CASSRGNTEAFF
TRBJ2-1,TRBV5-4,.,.,TGTGCCAGCAGCTTGGCGGCGGGGGCATACAATGAGCAGTTCTTC,CASSLAAGAYNEQFF
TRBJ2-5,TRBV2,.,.,TGTGCCAGCAGTGCTACAGGGTTCCAAGAGACCCAGTACTTC,CASSATGFQETQYF
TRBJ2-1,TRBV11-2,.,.,TGTGCCAGCAGCTTAGCCAGCTCCTACAATGAGCAGTTCTTC,CASSLASSYNEQFF
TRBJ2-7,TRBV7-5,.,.,TGTGCCCCACGGGACACCAGAAACCAGCAGTACTTC,CAPRDTRNQQYF
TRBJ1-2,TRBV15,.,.,TGTGCCACCAGCAGAGATGGGACACGCTATGGCTACACCTTC,CATSRDGTRYGYTF
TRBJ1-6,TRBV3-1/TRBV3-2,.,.,TGTGCCAGCAGCCAGGTATGGACAGAACGTTTTTTGAGCTCCTATAATTCACCCCTCCACTTT,CASSQVWTERFLSSYNSPLHF
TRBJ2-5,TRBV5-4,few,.,TGTGCCAGCAGCCCAACTAGAGGAGAGACCCAGTACTTC,CASSPTRGETQYF
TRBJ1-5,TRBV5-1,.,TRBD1,TGCGCCAGCAGCTTGTTACAGGGGTCTCAGCCCCAGCATTTT,CASSLLQGSQPQHF
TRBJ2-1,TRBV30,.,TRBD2,TGTGCCTGGAGTCTCGCGGGGGCCTACAATGAGCAGTTCTTC,CAWSLAGAYNEQFF
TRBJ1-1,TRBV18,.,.,TGTGCCAGCTCATCGCAGGGTTTGAACACTGAAGCTTTCTTT,CASSSQGLNTEAFF
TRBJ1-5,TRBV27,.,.,TGTGCCAGCAGTTTGCACAGTAGCAATCAGCCCCAGCATTTT,CASSLHSSNQPQHF
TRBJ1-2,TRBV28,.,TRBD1,TGTGCCATCCCGATTGGGACAGGGACCTCCTATGGCTACACCTTC,CAIPIGTGTSYGYTF
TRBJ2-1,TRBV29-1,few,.,TGCAGCGCTGTGAAGTCGGAGTACAATGAGCAGTTCTTC,CSAVKSEYNEQFF
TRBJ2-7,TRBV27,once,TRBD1,TGTGCCAGCAGCCGCCCACGGACAGGGCGGGACGAGCAGTACTTC,CASSRPRTGRDEQYF
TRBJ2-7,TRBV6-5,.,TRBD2,TGTGCCAGCAGCGCCCCGACTAGCGGGAGGTACGAGCAGTACTTC,CASSAPTSGRYEQYF
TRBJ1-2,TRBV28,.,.,TGTGCCAGCACGGGACTCTATGGCTACACCTTC,CASTGLYGYTF
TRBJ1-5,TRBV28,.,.,TGTGCCAGCACGGGATATAGCAATCAGCCCCAGCATTTT,CASTGYSNQPQHF
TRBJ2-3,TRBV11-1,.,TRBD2,TGTGCCAGCAGCTTGGCTAGCGGGCGCACAGATACGCAGTATTTT,CASSLASGRTDTQYF
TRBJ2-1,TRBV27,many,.,TGTGCCAGCGCGCGGGGGCCCCCCTCCTACAATGAGCAGTTCTTC,CASARGPPSYNEQFF
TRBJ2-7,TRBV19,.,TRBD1,TGTGCCAGTAGTATAGCAGGGGGCGCCACCTACGAGCAGTACTTC,CASSIAGGATYEQYF
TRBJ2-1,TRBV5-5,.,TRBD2,TGTGCCAGCAGCGCGGGACTAGCGCCCTACAATGAGCAGTTCTTC,CASSAGLAPYNEQFF
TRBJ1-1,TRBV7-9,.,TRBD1,TGTGCCAGCAGCGGGGGACGGGGGACAGCGAACACTGAAGCTTTCTTT,CASSGGRGTANTEAFF
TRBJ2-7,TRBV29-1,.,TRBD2,TGCAGCGTTGGGACTAGCGTCTACGAGCAGTACTTC,CSVGTSVYEQYF
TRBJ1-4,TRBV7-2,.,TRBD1,TGTGCCAGCAGCTTACGGACAGGGACTAATGAAAAACTGTTTTTT,CASSLRTGTNEKLFF